This T cell receptor beta chain was identified in a study of blood T cell repertoires in COVID-19. About the study: T cells, B-cell-depleted T cells, or PBMCs provided the cDNA or gDNA that served as material.

V dropped 6 bases and J dropped 1 base, with 12 bases sitting between them. The germline V gene encodes CDR1 SNHLY and CDR2 FYNNEI. The length of the CDR3 is 14 residues. TCRdb keeps only in-frame clones here, not all; method: immunoSEQ multiplex PCR. The sample consists of under 350,000 clones, around 88% of them appearing once. V usage is TRBV2 and J usage is TRBJ1-1, with D perhaps matching TRBD1 (6 bases). The sequenced sample was peripheral blood. The receptor was isolated from a man between 35 and 55 years old with acute or convalescent COVID-19. In DNA form, the CDR3 reads TGTGCCAGCAGAGAATGGGGGCCGAACACTGAAGCTTTCTTT. Protein: CASREWGPNTEAFF. Drawing the rest from reference TRBV2 and TRBJ1-1, the complete variable domain is EPEVTQTPSHQVTQMGQEVILRCVPISNHLYFYWYRQILGQKVEFLVSFYNNEISEKSEIFDDQFSVERPDGSNFTLKIRSTKLEDSAMYFCASREWGPNTEAFFGQGTRLTVV.